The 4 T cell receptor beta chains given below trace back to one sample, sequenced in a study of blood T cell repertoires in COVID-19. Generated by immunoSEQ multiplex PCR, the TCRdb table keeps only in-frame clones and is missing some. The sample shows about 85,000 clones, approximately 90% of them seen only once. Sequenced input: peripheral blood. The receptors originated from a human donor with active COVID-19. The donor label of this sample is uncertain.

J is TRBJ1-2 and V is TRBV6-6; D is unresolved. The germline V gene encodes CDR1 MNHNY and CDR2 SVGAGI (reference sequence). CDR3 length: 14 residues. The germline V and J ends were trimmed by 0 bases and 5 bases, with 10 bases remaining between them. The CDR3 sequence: CASSYSNRLYGYTF. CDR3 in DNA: TGTGCCAGCAGTTACTCTAACAGATTATATGGCTACACCTTC.

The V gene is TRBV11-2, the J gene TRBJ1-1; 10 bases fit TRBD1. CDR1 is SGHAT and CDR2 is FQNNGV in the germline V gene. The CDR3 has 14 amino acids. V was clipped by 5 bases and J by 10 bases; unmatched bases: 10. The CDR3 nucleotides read TGTGCCAGCAGCAGTCCGGGACAGGGGCAGGTAGCTTTCTTT. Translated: CASSSPGQGQVAFF.

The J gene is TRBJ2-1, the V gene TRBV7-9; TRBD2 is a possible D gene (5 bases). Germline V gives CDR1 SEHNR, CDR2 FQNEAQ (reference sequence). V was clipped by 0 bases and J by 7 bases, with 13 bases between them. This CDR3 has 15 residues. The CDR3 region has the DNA TGTGCCAGCAGCTTAGCGGCGCCTCGGAGGAATGAGCAGTTCTTC. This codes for CASSLAAPRRNEQFF.

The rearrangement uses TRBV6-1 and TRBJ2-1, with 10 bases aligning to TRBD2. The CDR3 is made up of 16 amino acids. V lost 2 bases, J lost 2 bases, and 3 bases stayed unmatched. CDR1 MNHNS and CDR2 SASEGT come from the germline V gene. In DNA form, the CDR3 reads TGTGCCAGCAGTGAAATGAGCGGGGGGGCCTACAATGAGCAGTTCTTC. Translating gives CASSEMSGGAYNEQFF.